The rows below give T cell receptor beta chains drawn from one sample of a study of blood T cell repertoires in COVID-19. TCRdb's table, derived via immunoSEQ multiplex PCR, lists solely in-frame clones and lacks some. The sample yields fewer than 700,000 clones, 85% to 90% seen once. Input material: peripheral blood. Receptors were obtained from a woman in her fifties or sixties with COVID-19, enrolled during active disease. The CDR3 runs from the conserved cysteine through the conserved F or W. Fields, in order: J gene, V gene, D gene, clone size, CDR3 protein, CDR3 DNA. D genes are given only for firm matches. Size values are once, few and many counts, or a class for expanded clones, and some rows have none.

J: TRBJ1-2; V: TRBV9; D: TRBD1; size: NA; CDR3: CASTSGQGYGYTF; DNA: TGTGCCAGCACCAGTGGACAGGGATATGGCTACACCTTC
J: TRBJ2-7; V: TRBV18; D: NA; size: NA; CDR3: CASSPMSGEQYF; DNA: TGTGCCAGCTCACCAATGTCAGGCGAGCAGTACTTC
J: TRBJ2-7; V: TRBV20-1; D: TRBD2; size: NA; CDR3: CSVAGSYEQYF; DNA: TGCAGTGTAGCGGGGAGTTACGAGCAGTACTTC
J: TRBJ2-7; V: TRBV7-9; D: NA; size: few; CDR3: CASSSGASEQYF; DNA: TGTGCCAGCAGCTCAGGGGCTTCCGAGCAGTACTTC
J: TRBJ1-2; V: TRBV10-3; D: TRBD1; size: NA; CDR3: CAIRDGQGGWDGYTF; DNA: TGTGCCATCAGGGACGGACAGGGAGGCTGGGATGGCTACACCTTC
J: TRBJ2-3; V: TRBV10-3; D: NA; size: NA; CDR3: CAISGIDTQYF; DNA: TGTGCCATCAGTGGTATCGATACGCAGTATTTT
J: TRBJ2-7; V: TRBV11-2; D: NA; size: NA; CDR3: CASSRRFF; DNA: TGTGCCAGCAGCCGGAGGTTTTTC
J: TRBJ1-1; V: TRBV6-2/TRBV6-3; D: NA; size: NA; CDR3: CASSYGGRSTSEAFF; DNA: TGTGCCAGCAGTTACGGAGGACGATCGACGTCTGAAGCTTTCTTT
J: TRBJ2-1; V: TRBV9; D: NA; size: NA; CDR3: CASSAPPRRSYNEQFF; DNA: TGTGCCAGCAGCGCACCACCCCGGCGGTCCTACAATGAGCAGTTCTTC
J: TRBJ2-7; V: TRBV19; D: NA; size: NA; CDR3: CASSIDPGSYEQYF; DNA: TGTGCCAGTAGTATAGATCCCGGGAGCTACGAGCAGTACTTC
J: TRBJ1-1; V: TRBV4-1; D: NA; size: NA; CDR3: CASSQVVTGNEAFF; DNA: TGCGCCAGCAGCCAAGTGGTCACGGGGAACGAAGCTTTCTTT
J: TRBJ1-4; V: TRBV6-5; D: NA; size: NA; CDR3: CACRGTNEKLFF; DNA: TGTGCCTGCCGGGGAACTAATGAAAAACTGTTTTTT
J: TRBJ1-5; V: TRBV5-1; D: NA; size: NA; CDR3: CASSLDRGRGQPQHF; DNA: TGCGCCAGCAGCTTGGATAGAGGGAGGGGGCAGCCCCAGCATTTT
J: TRBJ2-7; V: TRBV7-2; D: NA; size: NA; CDR3: CASSLRPPPGEQYF; DNA: TGTGCCAGCAGCTTAAGGCCCCCGCCGGGGGAGCAGTACTTC
J: TRBJ1-1; V: TRBV24-1; D: NA; size: NA; CDR3: CATMAAGHTEAFF; DNA: TGTGCCACCATGGCAGCGGGGCACACTGAAGCTTTCTTT
J: TRBJ2-7; V: TRBV2; D: NA; size: NA; CDR3: CASSVGRSGNYYEQYF; DNA: TGTGCCAGCAGTGTGGGGCGCAGTGGGAACTACTACGAGCAGTACTTC
J: TRBJ1-2; V: TRBV29-1; D: NA; size: few; CDR3: CSSSGGNYGYTF; DNA: TGCAGCTCCTCCGGCGGAAACTATGGCTACACCTTC
J: TRBJ1-1; V: TRBV5-1; D: TRBD1; size: NA; CDR3: CASTPGQGYTEAFF; DNA: TGCGCCAGCACCCCTGGACAGGGGTACACTGAAGCTTTCTTT
J: TRBJ1-4; V: TRBV3-1/TRBV3-2; D: NA; size: few; CDR3: CASSQEGTRGDEKLFF; DNA: TGTGCCAGCAGCCAAGAAGGGACTAGAGGAGATGAAAAACTGTTTTTT
J: TRBJ1-5; V: TRBV6-5; D: NA; size: NA; CDR3: CASSQQRGVGQPQHF; DNA: TGTGCCAGCAGCCAGCAGCGGGGGGTCGGTCAGCCCCAGCATTTT
J: TRBJ2-7; V: TRBV11-2; D: TRBD2; size: NA; CDR3: CASSLSGGLSYEQYF; DNA: TGTGCCAGCAGCTTGAGCGGGGGCCTGTCCTACGAGCAGTACTTC
J: TRBJ1-2; V: TRBV28; D: NA; size: NA; CDR3: CASSTSGYGYTF; DNA: TGTGCCAGCAGCACCTCCGGCTATGGCTACACCTTC
J: TRBJ1-2; V: TRBV3-1/TRBV3-2; D: NA; size: few; CDR3: CASSSTGNYGYTF; DNA: TGTGCCAGCAGCTCCACAGGGAACTATGGCTACACCTTC
J: TRBJ1-1; V: TRBV7-2; D: TRBD1; size: NA; CDR3: CASSLVRDRDTEAFF; DNA: TGTGCCAGCAGCTTAGTCAGGGACAGGGACACTGAAGCTTTCTTT
J: TRBJ1-6; V: TRBV7-8; D: NA; size: NA; CDR3: CASSAQFSNSPLHF; DNA: TGTGCCAGCAGCGCGCAGTTTAGCAATTCACCCCTCCACTTT
J: TRBJ1-4; V: TRBV4-1; D: NA; size: NA; CDR3: CASSRDRTGATNEKLFF; DNA: TGCGCCAGCAGCCGAGACCGTACAGGTGCAACTAATGAAAAACTGTTTTTT
J: TRBJ1-4; V: TRBV5-6; D: TRBD1; size: NA; CDR3: CASSWGTGGEKLFF; DNA: TGTGCCAGCAGCTGGGGGACAGGGGGAGAAAAACTGTTTTTT
J: TRBJ2-7; V: TRBV2; D: NA; size: NA; CDR3: CASRGGLTYEQYF; DNA: TGTGCCAGCAGGGGGGGACTTACTTACGAGCAGTACTTC
J: TRBJ2-3; V: TRBV30; D: TRBD2; size: NA; CDR3: CAWSLGTSGGGTDTQYF; DNA: TGTGCCTGGAGTCTTGGGACTAGCGGGGGGGGCACAGATACGCAGTATTTT
J: TRBJ1-1; V: TRBV15; D: TRBD1; size: NA; CDR3: CATSRAVTGTEAFF; DNA: TGTGCCACCAGCAGGGCCGTGACAGGGACTGAAGCTTTCTTT
J: TRBJ1-2; V: TRBV29-1; D: NA; size: NA; CDR3: CSVASRGDYGYTF; DNA: TGCAGCGTTGCAAGCAGGGGTGACTATGGCTACACCTTC
J: TRBJ1-6; V: TRBV30; D: NA; size: NA; CDR3: CAWGTGTSNSPLHF; DNA: TGTGCCTGGGGAACCGGGACTTCTAATTCACCCCTCCACTTT
J: TRBJ2-2; V: TRBV4-1; D: NA; size: NA; CDR3: CASSQEGRQGFTGELFF; DNA: TGCGCCAGCAGCCAAGAAGGAAGGCAGGGGTTCACCGGGGAGCTGTTTTTT
J: TRBJ2-3; V: TRBV5-1; D: TRBD2; size: NA; CDR3: CASSNVAPSGGADTQYF; DNA: TGCGCCAGCAGTAATGTGGCCCCCAGCGGGGGGGCGGATACGCAGTATTTT
J: TRBJ2-1; V: TRBV6-5; D: NA; size: once; CDR3: CASSYEVGKVYNEQFF; DNA: TGTGCCAGCAGTTATGAGGTCGGGAAAGTGTACAATGAGCAGTTCTTC
J: TRBJ2-2; V: TRBV7-9; D: NA; size: NA; CDR3: CASRLANTGELFF; DNA: TGTGCCAGCCGACTGGCAAACACCGGGGAGCTGTTTTTT